This TCR beta chain was identified during a study of regulatory T cells in long-lasting Graves disease. Study overall: With positive TSH receptor antibodies and over 5 years of antithyroid drugs, Graves' disease was considered persistent.

Time point meaning: persistent/refractory GD, antithyroid drugs over 5 years with positive TRAb. Extracted PBMC RNA gave rise to the TCR library. Building the TCR beta libraries relied on iRepertoire HTBI primers, and CDR3 regions underwent Arm-PCR. TCRdb itself ran the multiplex PCR reads through MiXCR, one entry per CDR3 protein. Among some 440,000 distinct CDR3 sequences listed, roughly 20% were seen once. From germline, CDR1 is ENHRY and CDR2 SYGVKD. The CDR3 extends over 14 amino acids. V lost 7 bases, J lost 5 bases, and 17 bases lay in between. This clonotype was found many times. Antigen specificity is unknown. Study-level results: Persistent disease showed a preference for TRBV28, TRBJ1-2 and TRBJ2-5. Shared public clonotypes totalled roughly 2,500 in persistent patients, compared with some 920 in new patients.

The TCR was taken from a female donor with Graves disease. The rearrangement links TRBV10-3 to TRBJ2-5; TRBD1 might be the D (5 bases). Sequencing used peripheral blood mononuclear cells (PBMCs), obtained when the disease was refractory, from a patient treated with antithyroid drugs. The CDR3 bases are TGTGCCATCAAGGATAGGAGATGGGGCGAGACCCAGTACTTC. Translating it yields CAIKDRRWGETQYF.